This T cell receptor beta chain was found in a study of Graves' ophthalmopathy and Graves' hyperthyroidism. The CDR3 has 11 amino acids. The germline CDR1 and CDR2 sequences are DFQATT and SNEGSKA (reference sequence). Scientists amplified the TCR beta CDR3 regions from RNA transcripts. An opening RT-PCR round employed HTBI primers and preceded a second-round multiplex PCR. TCRdb analysed the multiplex PCR reads with MiXCR anew, one entry per CDR3 protein. Of some 410,000 distinct CDR3 sequences listed, around a fifth are singletons. About this clonotype itself: Germline and junction disagree at one end, which may indicate a read error.

Sequenced material: peripheral blood. The clonotype was recovered from a woman between 18 and 30 years old with stable Graves' hyperthyroidism. V is TRBV20-1 and J is TRBJ1-1; D is unclear. CDR3 sequence (DNA): TGCAGTGCTAGTCCCGGCACCGAAGCTTGCTTT. This codes for CSASPGTEACF.